This T cell receptor beta chain derives from a study of vaccination and CD4 T cells after COVID-19. An Oncomine TCR Beta short-read assay was used to sequence the DNA from cultured CD4+ T cells. TCRdb ran MiXCR on the PCR reads and lists one entry per CDR3 protein. The sample lists about 13,000 distinct CDR3 sequences, less than 80% occurring once. Indicated treatment: roughly ten-day PBMC culture with coronavirus spike peptide pools or control peptides (ViraFEST assay). Researchers reported culturing two million PBMCs per well with approximately 9.3 IU/ml IL-2 and about 9 ug/ml peptide pools. This clonotype was seen only once. Its antigen remains unidentified. Whole-study results and caveats: Convalescent patients had a median approximately 86% of reactive clones appearing only post-vaccination. Within convalescent individuals, 304 out of 307 vaccine-specific clones proved to be spike mono-reactive.

Sequenced material: CD4+ T cells from blood, cultured in vitro. This clonotype originated in a human donor who had recovered from COVID-19.

CDR3 sequence (DNA): TGCAGCGCCCAGGACACTGAAGCTTTCTTT. Amino acid sequence: CSAQDTEAFF. J is TRBJ1-1 and V is TRBV29-1; no reliable D call. Per the germline V gene, CDR1 is SQVTM and CDR2 is ANQGSEA. V lost 7 bases, J lost 3 bases, and 6 bases lay in between. This CDR3 is 10 amino acids long.